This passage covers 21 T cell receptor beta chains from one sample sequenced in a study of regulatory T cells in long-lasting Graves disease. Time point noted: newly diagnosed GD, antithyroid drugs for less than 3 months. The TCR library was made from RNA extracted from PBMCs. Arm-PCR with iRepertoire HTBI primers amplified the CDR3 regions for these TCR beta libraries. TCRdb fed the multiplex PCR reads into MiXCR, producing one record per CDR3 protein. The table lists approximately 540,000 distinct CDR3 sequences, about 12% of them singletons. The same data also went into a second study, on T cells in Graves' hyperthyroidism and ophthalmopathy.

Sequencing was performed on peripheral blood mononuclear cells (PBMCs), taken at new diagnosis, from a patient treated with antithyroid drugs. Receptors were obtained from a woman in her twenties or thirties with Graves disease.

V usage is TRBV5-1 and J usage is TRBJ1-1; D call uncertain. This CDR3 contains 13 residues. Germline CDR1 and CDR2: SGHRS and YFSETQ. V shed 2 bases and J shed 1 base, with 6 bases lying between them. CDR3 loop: CASSLSSNTEAFF. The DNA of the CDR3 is TGCGCCAGCAGCTTAAGTTCGAACACTGAAGCTTTCTTT.

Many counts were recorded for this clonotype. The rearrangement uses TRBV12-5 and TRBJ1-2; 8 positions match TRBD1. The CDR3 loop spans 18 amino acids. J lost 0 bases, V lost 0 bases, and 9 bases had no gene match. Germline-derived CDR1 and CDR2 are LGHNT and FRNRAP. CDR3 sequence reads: CASGLVLSGTGANYGYTF. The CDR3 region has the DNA TGTGCTAGTGGTTTGGTACTTTCTGGGACAGGAGCTAACTATGGCTACACCTTC.

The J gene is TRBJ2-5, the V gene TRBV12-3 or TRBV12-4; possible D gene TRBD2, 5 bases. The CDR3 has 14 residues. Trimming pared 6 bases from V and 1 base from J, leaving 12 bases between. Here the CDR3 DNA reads TGTGCCAGCAGGAGGGATGTAGGCCAAGAGACCCAGTACTTC. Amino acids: CASRRDVGQETQYF.

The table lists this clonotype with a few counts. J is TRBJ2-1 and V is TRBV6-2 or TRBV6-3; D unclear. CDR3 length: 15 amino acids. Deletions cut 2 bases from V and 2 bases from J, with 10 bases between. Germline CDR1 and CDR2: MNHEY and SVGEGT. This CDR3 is CASSYLPGTYNEQFF. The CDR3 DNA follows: TGTGCCAGCAGTTACCTTCCCGGTACCTACAATGAGCAGTTCTTC.

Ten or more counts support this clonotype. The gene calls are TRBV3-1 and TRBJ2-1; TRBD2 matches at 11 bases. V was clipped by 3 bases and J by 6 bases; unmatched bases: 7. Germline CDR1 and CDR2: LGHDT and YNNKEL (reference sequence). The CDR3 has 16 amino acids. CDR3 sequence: CASSQDLAGGSNEQFF. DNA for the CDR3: TGTGCCAGCAGCCAGGACCTAGCGGGAGGCTCCAATGAGCAGTTCTTC.

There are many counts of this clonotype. CDR3 bases: TGTGCCAGCAGCAACATTGGGCAGGGGGGCCACTATGGCTACACCTTC. Its protein is CASSNIGQGGHYGYTF. J is TRBJ1-2 and V is TRBV12-3 or TRBV12-4, with 7 nucleotides matching TRBD1. The CDR3 totals 16 residues. With V trimmed by 6 bases and J by 3 bases, 13 bases remained unmatched.

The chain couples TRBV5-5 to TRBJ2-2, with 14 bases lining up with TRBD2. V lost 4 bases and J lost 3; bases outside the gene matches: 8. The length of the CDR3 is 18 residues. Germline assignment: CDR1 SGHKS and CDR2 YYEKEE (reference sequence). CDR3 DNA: TGTGCCAGCAGCCCTAGACTAGCGGGAGGGAGCTACACCGGGGAGCTGTTTTTT. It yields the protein CASSPRLAGGSYTGELFF. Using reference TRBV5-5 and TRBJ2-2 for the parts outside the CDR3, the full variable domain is DAGVTQSPTHLIKTRGQQVTLRCSPISGHKSVSWYQQVLGQGPQFIFQYYEKEERGRGNFPDRFSARQFPNYSSELNVNALLLGDSALYLCASSPRLAGGSYTGELFFGEGSRLTVL.

CDR3 nucleotides: TGTGCCAGCAGTCAGATGCGACTAAGCGGGGTTGTAAATGAGCAGTTCTTC. Its protein is CASSQMRLSGVVNEQFF. The chain couples TRBV7-9 to TRBJ2-1, with TRBD2 matching over 7 bases. The CDR3 totals 17 residues. The germline CDR1 and CDR2 sequences are SEHNR and FQNEAQ (reference sequence). V lost 6 bases to trimming and J lost 7 bases; unmatched junction nucleotides: 18.

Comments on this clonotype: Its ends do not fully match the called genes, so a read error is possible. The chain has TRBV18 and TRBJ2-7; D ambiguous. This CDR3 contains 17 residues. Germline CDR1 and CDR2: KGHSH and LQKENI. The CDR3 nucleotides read TGTGCCAGCTCACCTCTTAGATTCCGGCCCGACCCCTACCAGCAGTACTTC. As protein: CASSPLRFRPDPYQQYF.

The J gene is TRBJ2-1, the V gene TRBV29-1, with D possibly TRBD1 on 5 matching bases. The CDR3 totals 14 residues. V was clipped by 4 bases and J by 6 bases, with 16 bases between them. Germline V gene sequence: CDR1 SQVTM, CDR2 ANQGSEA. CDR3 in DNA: TGCAGCGTTGCGGCCAGGGTAGGGATCAATGAGCAGTTCTTC. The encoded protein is CSVAARVGINEQFF.

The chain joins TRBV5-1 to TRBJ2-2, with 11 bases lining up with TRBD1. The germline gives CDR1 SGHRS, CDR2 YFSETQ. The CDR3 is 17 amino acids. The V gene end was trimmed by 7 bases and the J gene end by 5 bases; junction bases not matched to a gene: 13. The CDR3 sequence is CASGRNGGQGATGELFF. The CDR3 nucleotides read TGCGCCAGCGGCCGCAACGGAGGACAGGGGGCAACCGGGGAGCTGTTTTTT. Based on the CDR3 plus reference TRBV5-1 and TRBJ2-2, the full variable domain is KAGVTQTPRYLIKTRGQQVTLSCSPISGHRSVSWYQQTPGQGLQFLFEYFSETQRNKGNFPGRFSGRQFSNSRSEMNVSTLELGDSALYLCASGRNGGQGATGELFFGEGSRLTVL.

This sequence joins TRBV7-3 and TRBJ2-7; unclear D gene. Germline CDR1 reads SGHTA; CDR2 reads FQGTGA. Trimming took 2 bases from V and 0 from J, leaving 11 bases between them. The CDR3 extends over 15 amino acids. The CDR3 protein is CASSLRGGPSYEQYF. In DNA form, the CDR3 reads TGTGCCAGCAGCTTACGTGGCGGCCCCTCCTACGAGCAGTACTTC.

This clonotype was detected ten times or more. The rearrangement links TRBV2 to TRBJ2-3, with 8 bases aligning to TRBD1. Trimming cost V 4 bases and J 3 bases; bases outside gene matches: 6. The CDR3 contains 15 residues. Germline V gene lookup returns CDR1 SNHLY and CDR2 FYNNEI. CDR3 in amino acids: CASSGQGLETDTQYF. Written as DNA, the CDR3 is TGTGCCAGCAGTGGACAGGGGTTGGAAACAGATACGCAGTATTTT.

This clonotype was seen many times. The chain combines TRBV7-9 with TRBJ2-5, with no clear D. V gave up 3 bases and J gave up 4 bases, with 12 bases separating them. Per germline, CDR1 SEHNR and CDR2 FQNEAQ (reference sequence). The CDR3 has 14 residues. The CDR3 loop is CASSLGRDRETQYF. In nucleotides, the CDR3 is TGTGCCAGCAGCTTGGGTAGGGATCGAGAGACCCAGTACTTC.

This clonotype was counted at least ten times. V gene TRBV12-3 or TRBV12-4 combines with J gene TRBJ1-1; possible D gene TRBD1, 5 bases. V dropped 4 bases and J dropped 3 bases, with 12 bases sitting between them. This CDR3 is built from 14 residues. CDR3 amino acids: CASSWTSTDTEAFF. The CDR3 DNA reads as TGTGCCAGCAGTTGGACATCCACGGACACTGAAGCTTTCTTT.

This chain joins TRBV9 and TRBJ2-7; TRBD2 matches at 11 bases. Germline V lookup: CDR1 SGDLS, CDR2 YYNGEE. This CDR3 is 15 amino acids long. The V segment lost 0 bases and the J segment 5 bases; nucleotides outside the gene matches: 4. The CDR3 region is CASSVGGTSGHEQYF. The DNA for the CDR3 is TGTGCCAGCAGCGTAGGGGGGACTAGCGGCCACGAGCAGTACTTC.

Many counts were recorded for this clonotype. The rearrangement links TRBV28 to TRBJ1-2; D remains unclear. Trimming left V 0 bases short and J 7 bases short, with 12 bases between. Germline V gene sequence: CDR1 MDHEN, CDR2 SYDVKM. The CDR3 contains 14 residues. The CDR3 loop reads CASSLWGTEGGYTF. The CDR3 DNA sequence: TGTGCCAGCAGTTTATGGGGTACAGAAGGTGGCTACACCTTC.

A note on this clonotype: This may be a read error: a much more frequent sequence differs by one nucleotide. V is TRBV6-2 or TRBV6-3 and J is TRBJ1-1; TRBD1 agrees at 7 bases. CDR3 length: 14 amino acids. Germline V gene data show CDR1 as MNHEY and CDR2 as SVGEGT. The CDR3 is CTRRTGAMNTEAFF. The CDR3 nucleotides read TGTACCCGCCGAACAGGGGCGATGAACACTGAAGCTTTCTTT.

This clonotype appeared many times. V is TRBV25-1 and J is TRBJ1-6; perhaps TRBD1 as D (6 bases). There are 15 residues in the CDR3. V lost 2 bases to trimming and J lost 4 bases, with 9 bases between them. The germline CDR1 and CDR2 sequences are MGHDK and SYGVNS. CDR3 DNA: TGTGCCAGCAGTGAAGTGGGGGCATATAATTCACCCCTCCACTTT. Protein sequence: CASSEVGAYNSPLHF.

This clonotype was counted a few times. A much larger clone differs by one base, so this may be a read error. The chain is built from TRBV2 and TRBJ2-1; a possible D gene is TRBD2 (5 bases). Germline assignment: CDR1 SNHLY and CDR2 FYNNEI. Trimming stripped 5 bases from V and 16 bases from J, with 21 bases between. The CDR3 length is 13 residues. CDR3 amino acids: CASSRTLGRGSFF. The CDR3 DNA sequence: TGTGCCAGCAGTCGAACCCTCGGACGGGGAAGTTTCTTC.

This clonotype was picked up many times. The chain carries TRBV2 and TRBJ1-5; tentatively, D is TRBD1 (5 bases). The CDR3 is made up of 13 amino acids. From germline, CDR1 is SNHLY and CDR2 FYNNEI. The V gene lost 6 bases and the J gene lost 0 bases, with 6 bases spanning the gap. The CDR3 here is CASRDNSNQPQHF. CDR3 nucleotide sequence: TGTGCCAGCAGGGACAATAGCAATCAGCCCCAGCATTTT.